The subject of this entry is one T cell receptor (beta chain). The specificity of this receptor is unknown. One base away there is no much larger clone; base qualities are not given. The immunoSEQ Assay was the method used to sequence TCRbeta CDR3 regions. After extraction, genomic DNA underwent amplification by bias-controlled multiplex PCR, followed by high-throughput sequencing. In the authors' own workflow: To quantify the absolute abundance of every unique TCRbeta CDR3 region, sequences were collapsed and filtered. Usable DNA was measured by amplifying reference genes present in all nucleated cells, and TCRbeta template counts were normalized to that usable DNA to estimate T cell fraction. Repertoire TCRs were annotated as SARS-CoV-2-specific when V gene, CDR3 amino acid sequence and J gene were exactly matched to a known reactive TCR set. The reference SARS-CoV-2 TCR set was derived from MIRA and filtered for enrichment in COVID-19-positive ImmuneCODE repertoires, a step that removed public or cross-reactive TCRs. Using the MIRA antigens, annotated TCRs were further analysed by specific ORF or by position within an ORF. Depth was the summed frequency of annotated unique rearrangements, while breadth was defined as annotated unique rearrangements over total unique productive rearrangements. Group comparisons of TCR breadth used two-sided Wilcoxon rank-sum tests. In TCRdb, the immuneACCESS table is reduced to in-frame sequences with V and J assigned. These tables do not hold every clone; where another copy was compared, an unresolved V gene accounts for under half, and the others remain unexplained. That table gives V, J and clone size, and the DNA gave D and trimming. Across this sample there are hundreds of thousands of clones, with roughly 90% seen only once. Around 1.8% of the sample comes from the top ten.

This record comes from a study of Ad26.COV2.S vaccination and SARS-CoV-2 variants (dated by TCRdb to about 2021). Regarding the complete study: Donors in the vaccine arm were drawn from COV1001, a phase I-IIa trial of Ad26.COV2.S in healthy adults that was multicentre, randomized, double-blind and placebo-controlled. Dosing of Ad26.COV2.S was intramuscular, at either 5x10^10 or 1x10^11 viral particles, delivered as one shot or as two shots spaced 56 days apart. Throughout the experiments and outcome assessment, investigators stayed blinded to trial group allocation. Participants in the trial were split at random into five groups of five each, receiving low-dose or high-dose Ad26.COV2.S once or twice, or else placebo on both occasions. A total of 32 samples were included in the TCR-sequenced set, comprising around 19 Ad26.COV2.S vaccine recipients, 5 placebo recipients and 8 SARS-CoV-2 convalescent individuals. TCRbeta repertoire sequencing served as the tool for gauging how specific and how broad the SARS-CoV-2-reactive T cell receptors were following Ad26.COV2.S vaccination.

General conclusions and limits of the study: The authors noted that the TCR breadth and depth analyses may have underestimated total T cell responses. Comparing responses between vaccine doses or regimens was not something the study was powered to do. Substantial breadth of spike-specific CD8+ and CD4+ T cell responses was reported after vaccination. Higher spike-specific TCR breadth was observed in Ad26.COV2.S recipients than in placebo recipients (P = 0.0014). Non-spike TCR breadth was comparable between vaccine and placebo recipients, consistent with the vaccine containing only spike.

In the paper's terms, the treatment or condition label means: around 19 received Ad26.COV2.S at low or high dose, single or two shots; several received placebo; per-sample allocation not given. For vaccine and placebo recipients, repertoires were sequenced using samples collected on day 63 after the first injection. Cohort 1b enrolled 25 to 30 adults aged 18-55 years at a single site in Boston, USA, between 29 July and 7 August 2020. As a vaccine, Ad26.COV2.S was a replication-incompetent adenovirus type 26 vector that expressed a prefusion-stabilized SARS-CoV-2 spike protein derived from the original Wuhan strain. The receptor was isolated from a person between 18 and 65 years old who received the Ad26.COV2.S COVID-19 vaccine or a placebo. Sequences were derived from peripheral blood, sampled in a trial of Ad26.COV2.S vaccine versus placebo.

The sequenced DNA: TGTGCCAGCGCTCCCAAAAAAAATCAGCCCCAGCATTTT. The resulting protein is CASAPKKNQPQHF. The chain is encoded by TRBV12-3 or TRBV12-4 joined to TRBJ1-5; confidence is insufficient to name the D gene. Including the terminal cysteine and phenylalanine, the CDR3 comprises 13 residues. Only the CDR3 region is kept as DNA, spanning 39 bases read in frame from base 1. Trimming costs V 8 bases and J 4 bases, and their ends lie 12 bases apart.